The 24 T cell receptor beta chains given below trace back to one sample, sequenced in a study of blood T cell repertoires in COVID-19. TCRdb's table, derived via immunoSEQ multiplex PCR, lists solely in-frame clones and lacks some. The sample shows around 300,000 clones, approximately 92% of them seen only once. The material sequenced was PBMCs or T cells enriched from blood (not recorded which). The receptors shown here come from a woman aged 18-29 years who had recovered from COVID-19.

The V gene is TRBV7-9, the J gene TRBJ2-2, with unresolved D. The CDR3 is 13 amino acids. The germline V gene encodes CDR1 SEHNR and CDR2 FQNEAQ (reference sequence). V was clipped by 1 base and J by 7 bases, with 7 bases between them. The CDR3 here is CASSLGLGGELFF. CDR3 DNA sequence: TGTGCCAGCAGCTTAGGACTTGGCGGGGAGCTGTTTTTT.

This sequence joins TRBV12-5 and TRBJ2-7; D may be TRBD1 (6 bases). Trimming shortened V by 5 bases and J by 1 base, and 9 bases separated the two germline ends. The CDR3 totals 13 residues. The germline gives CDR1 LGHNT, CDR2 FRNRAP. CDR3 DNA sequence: TGTGCTAGTGGTCTAGGGGGTTCCTACGAGCAGTACTTC. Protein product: CASGLGGSYEQYF.

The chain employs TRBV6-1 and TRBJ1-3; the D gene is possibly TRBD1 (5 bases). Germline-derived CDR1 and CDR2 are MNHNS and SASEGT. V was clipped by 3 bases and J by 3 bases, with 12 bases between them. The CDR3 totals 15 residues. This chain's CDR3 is CASSESGVGGNTIYF. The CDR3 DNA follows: TGTGCCAGCAGTGAGTCGGGGGTCGGTGGAAACACCATATATTTT.

The CDR3 DNA is TGTGCCAGCTCCTATTGGCCCGGGGACAGCTATTCACCCCTCCACTTT. It translates to CASSYWPGDSYSPLHF. This sequence joins TRBV28 and TRBJ1-6, with 7 positions matching TRBD1. Germline V CDR1 and CDR2: MDHEN, SYDVKM. J gave up 8 bases and V 8 bases, and 15 bases lay outside the gene matches. The CDR3 contains 16 residues.

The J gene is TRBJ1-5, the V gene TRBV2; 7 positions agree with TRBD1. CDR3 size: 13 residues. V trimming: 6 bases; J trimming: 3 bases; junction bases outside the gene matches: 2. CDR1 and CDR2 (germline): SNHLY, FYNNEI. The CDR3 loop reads CASRGQDNQPQHF. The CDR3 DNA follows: TGTGCCAGCAGAGGACAGGACAATCAGCCCCAGCATTTT.

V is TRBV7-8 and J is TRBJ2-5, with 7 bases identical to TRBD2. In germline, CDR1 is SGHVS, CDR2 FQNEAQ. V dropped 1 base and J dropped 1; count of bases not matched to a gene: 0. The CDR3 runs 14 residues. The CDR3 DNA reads TGTGCCAGCAGCTTAGGGGGGGGCCAAGAGACCCAGTACTTC. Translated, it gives CASSLGGGQETQYF.

The CDR3 DNA follows: TGTGCCAGCAGCTTACGTAGACAGGGGGCCGCTAACTATGGCTACACCTTC. Translating gives CASSLRRQGAANYGYTF. The V call is TRBV7-3, the J call TRBJ1-2; 10 bases map to TRBD1. The germline gives CDR1 SGHTA, CDR2 FQGTGA. CDR3 length: 17 amino acids. J gave up 0 bases and V 2 bases, and 6 bases lay outside the gene matches.

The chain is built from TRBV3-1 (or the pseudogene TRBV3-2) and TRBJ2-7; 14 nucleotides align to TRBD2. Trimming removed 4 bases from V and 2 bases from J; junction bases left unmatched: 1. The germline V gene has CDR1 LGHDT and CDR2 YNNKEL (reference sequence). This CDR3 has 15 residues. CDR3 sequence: CASSPGLAGAYEQYF. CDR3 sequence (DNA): TGTGCCAGCAGCCCGGGACTAGCGGGGGCCTACGAGCAGTACTTC.

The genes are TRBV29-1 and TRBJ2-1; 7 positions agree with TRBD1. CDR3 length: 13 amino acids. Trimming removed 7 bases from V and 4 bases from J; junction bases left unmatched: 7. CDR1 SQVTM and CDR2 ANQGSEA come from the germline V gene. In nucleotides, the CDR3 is TGCAGCGCTAGACAGGGAGAGTACAATGAGCAGTTCTTC. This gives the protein CSARQGEYNEQFF.

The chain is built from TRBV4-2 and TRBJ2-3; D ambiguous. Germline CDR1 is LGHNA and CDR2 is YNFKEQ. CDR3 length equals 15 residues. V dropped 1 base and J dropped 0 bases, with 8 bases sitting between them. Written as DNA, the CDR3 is TGTGCCAGCAGCCAAGGGGCAGGAAGCACAGATACGCAGTATTTT. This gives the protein CASSQGAGSTDTQYF.

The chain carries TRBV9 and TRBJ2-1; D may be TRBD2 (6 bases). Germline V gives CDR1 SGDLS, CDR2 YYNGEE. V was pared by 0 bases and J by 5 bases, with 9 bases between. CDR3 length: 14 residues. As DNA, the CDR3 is TGTGCCAGCAGCGTAGGTGGGGGGAACAATGAGCAGTTCTTC. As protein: CASSVGGGNNEQFF. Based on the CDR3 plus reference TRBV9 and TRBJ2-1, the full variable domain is DSGVTQTPKHLITATGQRVTLRCSPRSGDLSVYWYQQSLDQGLQFLIQYYNGEERAKGNILERFSAQQFPDLHSELNLSSLELGDSALYFCASSVGGGNNEQFFGPGTRLTVL.

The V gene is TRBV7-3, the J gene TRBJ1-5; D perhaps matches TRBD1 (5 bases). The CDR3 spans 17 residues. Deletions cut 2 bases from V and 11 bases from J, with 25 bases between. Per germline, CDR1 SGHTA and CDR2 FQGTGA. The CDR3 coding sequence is TGTGCCAGCAGCTTATTTAACAGGTGTTCCCTCTGTGGCTCCCAGCATTTT. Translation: CASSLFNRCSLCGSQHF.

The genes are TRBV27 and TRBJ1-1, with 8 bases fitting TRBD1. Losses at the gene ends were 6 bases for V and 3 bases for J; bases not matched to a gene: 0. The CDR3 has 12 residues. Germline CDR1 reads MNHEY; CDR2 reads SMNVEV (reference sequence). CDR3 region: CASRTGDTEAFF. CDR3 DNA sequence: TGTGCCAGCAGGACAGGGGACACTGAAGCTTTCTTT.

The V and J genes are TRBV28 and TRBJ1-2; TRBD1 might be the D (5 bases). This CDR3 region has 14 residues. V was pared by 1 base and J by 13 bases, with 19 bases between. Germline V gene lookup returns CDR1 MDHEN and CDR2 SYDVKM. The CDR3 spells CASSLYGTAAKCTF. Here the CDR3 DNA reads TGTGCCAGCAGTTTATATGGGACTGCCGCAAAATGCACCTTC.

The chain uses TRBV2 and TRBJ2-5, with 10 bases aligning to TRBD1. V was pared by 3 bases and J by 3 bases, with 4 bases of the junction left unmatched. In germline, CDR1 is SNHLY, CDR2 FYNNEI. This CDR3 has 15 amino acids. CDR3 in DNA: TGTGCCAGCAGTGATATAGGGACAGGGGAAGAGACCCAGTACTTC. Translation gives CASSDIGTGEETQYF.

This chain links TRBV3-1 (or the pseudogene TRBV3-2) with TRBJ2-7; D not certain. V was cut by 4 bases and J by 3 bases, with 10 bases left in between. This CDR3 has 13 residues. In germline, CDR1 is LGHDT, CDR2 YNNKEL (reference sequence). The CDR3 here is CASSPRQVYEQYF. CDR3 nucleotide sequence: TGTGCCAGCAGCCCTCGGCAGGTCTACGAGCAGTACTTC.

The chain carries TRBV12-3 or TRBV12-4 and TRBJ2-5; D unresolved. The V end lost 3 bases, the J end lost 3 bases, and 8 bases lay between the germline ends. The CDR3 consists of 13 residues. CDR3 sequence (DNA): TGTGCCAGCAGTTTTAACAGAGAAGAGACCCAGTACTTC. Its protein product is CASSFNREETQYF.

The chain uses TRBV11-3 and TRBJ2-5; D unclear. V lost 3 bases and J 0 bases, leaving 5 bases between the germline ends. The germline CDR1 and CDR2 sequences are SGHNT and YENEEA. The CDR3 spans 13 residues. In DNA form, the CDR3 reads TGTGCCAGCAGCTTGAGAAACCAAGAGACCCAGTACTTC. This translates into CASSLRNQETQYF.

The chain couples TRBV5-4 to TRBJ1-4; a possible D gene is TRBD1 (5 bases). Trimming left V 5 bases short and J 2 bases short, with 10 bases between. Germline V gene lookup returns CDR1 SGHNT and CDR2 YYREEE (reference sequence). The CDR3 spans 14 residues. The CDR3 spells CASSQGLTNEKLFF. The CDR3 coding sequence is TGTGCCAGCAGTCAGGGACTGACTAATGAAAAACTGTTTTTT.

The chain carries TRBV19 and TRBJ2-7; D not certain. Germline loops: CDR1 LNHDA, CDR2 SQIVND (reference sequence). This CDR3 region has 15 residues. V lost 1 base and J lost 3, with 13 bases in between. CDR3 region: CASSIATTLGYEQYF. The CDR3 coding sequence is TGTGCCAGTAGTATAGCGACCACGCTAGGCTACGAGCAGTACTTC.

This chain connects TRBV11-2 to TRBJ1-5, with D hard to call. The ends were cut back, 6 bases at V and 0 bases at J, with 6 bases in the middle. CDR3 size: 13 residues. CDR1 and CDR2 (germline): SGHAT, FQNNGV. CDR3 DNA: TGTGCCAGCAGGGTACTTAGCAATCAGCCCCAGCATTTT. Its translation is CASRVLSNQPQHF.

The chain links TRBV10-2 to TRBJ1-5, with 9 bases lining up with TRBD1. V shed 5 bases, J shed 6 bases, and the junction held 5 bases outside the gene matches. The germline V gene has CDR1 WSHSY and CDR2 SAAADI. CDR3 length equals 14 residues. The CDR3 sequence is CASSWDREGQPQHF. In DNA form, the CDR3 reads TGCGCCAGCAGTTGGGACAGGGAGGGTCAGCCCCAGCATTTT.

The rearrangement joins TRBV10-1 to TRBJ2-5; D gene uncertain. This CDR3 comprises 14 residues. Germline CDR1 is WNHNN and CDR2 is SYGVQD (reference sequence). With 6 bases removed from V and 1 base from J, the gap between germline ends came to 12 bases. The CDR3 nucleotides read TGCGCCAGCAGCGGTCTTACCGGCCAAGAGACCCAGTACTTC. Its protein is CASSGLTGQETQYF.

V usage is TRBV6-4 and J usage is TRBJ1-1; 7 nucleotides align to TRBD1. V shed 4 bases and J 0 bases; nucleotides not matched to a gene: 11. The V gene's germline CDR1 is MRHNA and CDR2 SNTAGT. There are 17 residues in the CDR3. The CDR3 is CASSVPGGMEMNTEAFF. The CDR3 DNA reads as TGTGCCAGCAGTGTGCCAGGGGGAATGGAAATGAACACTGAAGCTTTCTTT.